The 7 T cell receptor beta chains presented below share a single source sample, sequenced in a study of blood T cell repertoires in COVID-19. Generated by immunoSEQ multiplex PCR, the TCRdb table keeps only in-frame clones and is missing some. The top ten hold 0.88% of the sample, which has approximately 110,000 clones, around 88% seen once. Sequenced sample: peripheral blood. These TCRs come from a woman in her 50s with active or convalescent COVID-19.

The rearrangement uses TRBV6-2 or TRBV6-3 and TRBJ1-4; D possibly corresponds to TRBD1 (6 bases). V was trimmed by 6 bases and J by 5 bases, leaving 13 bases between them. The CDR3 runs 14 residues. The germline V gene has CDR1 MNHEY and CDR2 SVGEGT. CDR3 nucleotides: TGTGCCAGCAGCGGAAGGACAGCAAATGAAAAACTGTTTTTT. It translates to CASSGRTANEKLFF.

The V and J genes are TRBV5-4 and TRBJ1-2, with 8 bases matching TRBD1. Looked up from germline, CDR1 is SGHNT and CDR2 is YYREEE (reference sequence). J was trimmed by 4 bases and V by 2 bases; bases with no gene match: 7. The CDR3 sequence is 15 residues long. The CDR3 protein is CASSFSTGEGYGYTF. In nucleotides, the CDR3 is TGTGCCAGCAGCTTTTCGACAGGGGAGGGCTATGGCTACACCTTC.

This clone was counted a few times. The chain combines TRBV2 with TRBJ1-1; D gene uncertain. CDR1 and CDR2 (germline): SNHLY, FYNNEI. V was trimmed by 7 bases and J by 1 base, leaving 7 bases between them. This CDR3 is 12 amino acids long. This CDR3 is CASTVRNTEAFF. The CDR3 DNA reads as TGTGCCAGCACCGTCAGGAACACTGAAGCTTTCTTT.

The V call is TRBV10-3, the J call TRBJ1-1, with TRBD1 as a possible D gene (6 bases). There are 14 residues in the CDR3. Germline CDR1 ENHRY, CDR2 SYGVKD. V was trimmed by 3 bases and J by 1 base, leaving 9 bases between them. The CDR3 sequence is CAISEGQRNTEAFF. As DNA, the CDR3 is TGTGCCATCAGTGAAGGACAGAGGAACACTGAAGCTTTCTTT.

The chain uses TRBV7-9 and TRBJ2-2; 8 bases map to TRBD2. CDR3 size: 16 residues. CDR1 is SEHNR and CDR2 is FQNEAQ in the germline V gene (reference sequence). After removal of 9 bases from V and 4 bases from J, the junction contained 13 bases not matched to a gene. The CDR3 protein is CASIGSGLGLTGELFF. The CDR3 coding sequence is TGTGCCAGTATAGGGTCGGGACTAGGTCTCACCGGGGAGCTGTTTTTT.

CDR3: CASSYQNTGELFF. The CDR3 coding sequence is TGTGCCAGCAGCTACCAGAACACCGGGGAGCTGTTTTTT. The chain couples TRBV28 to TRBJ2-2; D is unclear. The CDR3 spans 13 residues. The V gene lost 6 bases and the J gene lost 1 base, with 6 bases spanning the gap. The germline CDR1 and CDR2 sequences are MDHEN and SYDVKM. Variable domain in full (rest from reference TRBV28 and TRBJ2-2): DVKVTQSSRYLVKRTGEKVFLECVQDMDHENMFWYRQDPGLGLRLIYFSYDVKMKEKGDIPEGYSVSREKKERFSLILESASTNQTSMYLCASSYQNTGELFFGEGSRLTVL.

The chain is built from TRBV24-1 and TRBJ1-2; D gene unclear. Germline loops: CDR1 KGHDR, CDR2 SFDVKD. The CDR3 is made up of 13 amino acids. V gave up 7 bases and J gave up 3 bases, with 11 bases separating them. The chain's CDR3 is CATRAGSDYGYTF. Written as DNA, the CDR3 is TGTGCCACCAGGGCGGGGTCTGACTATGGCTACACCTTC.